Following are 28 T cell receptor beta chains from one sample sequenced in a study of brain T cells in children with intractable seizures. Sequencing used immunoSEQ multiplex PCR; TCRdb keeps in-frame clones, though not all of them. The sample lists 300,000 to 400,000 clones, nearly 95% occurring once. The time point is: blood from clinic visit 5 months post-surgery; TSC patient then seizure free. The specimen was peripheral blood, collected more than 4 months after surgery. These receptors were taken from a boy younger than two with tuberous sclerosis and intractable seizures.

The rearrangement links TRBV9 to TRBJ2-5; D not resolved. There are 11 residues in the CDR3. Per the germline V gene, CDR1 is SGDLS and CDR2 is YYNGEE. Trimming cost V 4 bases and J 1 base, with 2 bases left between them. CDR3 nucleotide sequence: TGTGCCAGCAGCTTCCAAGAGACCCAGTACTTC. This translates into CASSFQETQYF.

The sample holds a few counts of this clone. In nucleotides, the CDR3 is TGTGCCAGCAGTGAATTTGGGGTCGTGGGTGCTCCTATAATTCACCCCCTCCACTTT. As protein: CASSEFGVVGAPIIHPLHF. The V and J genes are TRBV2 and TRBJ1-6, with D unclear. In germline, CDR1 is SNHLY, CDR2 FYNNEI. Trimming shortened V by 2 bases and J by 13 bases, and 30 bases separated the two germline ends. CDR3 length: 19 residues.

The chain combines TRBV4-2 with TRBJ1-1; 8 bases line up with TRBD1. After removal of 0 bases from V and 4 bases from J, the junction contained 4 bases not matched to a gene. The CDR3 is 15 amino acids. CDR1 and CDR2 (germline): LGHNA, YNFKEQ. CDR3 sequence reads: CASSQEPRGRTEAFF. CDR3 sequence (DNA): TGTGCCAGCAGCCAAGAACCCAGGGGGCGCACTGAAGCTTTCTTT.

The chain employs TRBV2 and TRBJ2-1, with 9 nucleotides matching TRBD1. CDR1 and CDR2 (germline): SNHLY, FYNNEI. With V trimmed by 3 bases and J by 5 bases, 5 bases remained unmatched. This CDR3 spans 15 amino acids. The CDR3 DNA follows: TGTGCCAGCAGTGATTGGGACAGGGAAGACAATGAGCAGTTCTTC. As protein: CASSDWDREDNEQFF. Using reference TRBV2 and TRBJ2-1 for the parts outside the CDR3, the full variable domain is EPEVTQTPSHQVTQMGQEVILRCVPISNHLYFYWYRQILGQKVEFLVSFYNNEISEKSEIFDDQFSVERPDGSNFTLKIRSTKLEDSAMYFCASSDWDREDNEQFFGPGTRLTVL.

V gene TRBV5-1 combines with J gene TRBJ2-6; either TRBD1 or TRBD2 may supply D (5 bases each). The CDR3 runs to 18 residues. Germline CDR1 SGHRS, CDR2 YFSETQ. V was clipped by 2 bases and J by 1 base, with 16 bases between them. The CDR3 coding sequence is TGCGCCAGCAGCTTCGTTCGGGGCAGGTCTTCTGGGGCCAACGTCCTGACTTTC. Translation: CASSFVRGRSSGANVLTF. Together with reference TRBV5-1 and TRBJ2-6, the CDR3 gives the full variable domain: KAGVTQTPRYLIKTRGQQVTLSCSPISGHRSVSWYQQTPGQGLQFLFEYFSETQRNKGNFPGRFSGRQFSNSRSEMNVSTLELGDSALYLCASSFVRGRSSGANVLTFGAGSRLTVL.

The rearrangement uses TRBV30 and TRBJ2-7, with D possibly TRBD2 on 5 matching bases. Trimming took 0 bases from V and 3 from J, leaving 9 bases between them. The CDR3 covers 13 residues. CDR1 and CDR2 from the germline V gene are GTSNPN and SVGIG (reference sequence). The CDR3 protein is CAWSVAVDYEQYF. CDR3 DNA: TGTGCCTGGAGTGTAGCGGTTGACTACGAGCAGTACTTC. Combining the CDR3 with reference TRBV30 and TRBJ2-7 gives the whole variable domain SQTIHQWPATLVQPVGSPLSLECTVEGTSNPNLYWYRQAAGRGLQLLFYSVGIGQISSEVPQNLSASRPQDRQFILSSKKLLLSDSGFYLCAWSVAVDYEQYFGPGTRLTVT.

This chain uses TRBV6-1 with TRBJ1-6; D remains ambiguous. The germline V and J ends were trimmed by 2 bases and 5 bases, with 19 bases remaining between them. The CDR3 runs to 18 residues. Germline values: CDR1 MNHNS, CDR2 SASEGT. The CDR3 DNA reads TGTGCCAGCAGTGAATATCGCTTGATGGCGGTGGATAATTCACCCCTCCACTTT. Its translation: CASSEYRLMAVDNSPLHF.

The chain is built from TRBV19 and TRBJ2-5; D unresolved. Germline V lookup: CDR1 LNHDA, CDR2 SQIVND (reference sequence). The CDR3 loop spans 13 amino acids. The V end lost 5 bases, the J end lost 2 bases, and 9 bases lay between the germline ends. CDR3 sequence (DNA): TGTGCCAGTAGTCAACAGAGACAAGAGACCCAGTACTTC. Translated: CASSQQRQETQYF.

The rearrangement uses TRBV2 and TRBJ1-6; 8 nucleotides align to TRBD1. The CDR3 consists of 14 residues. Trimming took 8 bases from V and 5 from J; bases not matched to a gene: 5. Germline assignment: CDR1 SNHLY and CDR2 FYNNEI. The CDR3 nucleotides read TGTGCCAGCGAGACAGGGGCGAATAATTCACCCCTCCACTTT. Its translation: CASETGANNSPLHF.

The CDR3 DNA is TGTGCCAGCGCCGGACTTCGCACAGATACGCAGTATTTT. As protein: CASAGLRTDTQYF. The V call is TRBV11-2, the J call TRBJ2-3; weak D call: TRBD2 (5 bases). With 8 bases removed from V and 1 base from J, the gap between germline ends came to 10 bases. The V gene's germline CDR1 is SGHAT and CDR2 FQNNGV. CDR3 length: 13 amino acids.

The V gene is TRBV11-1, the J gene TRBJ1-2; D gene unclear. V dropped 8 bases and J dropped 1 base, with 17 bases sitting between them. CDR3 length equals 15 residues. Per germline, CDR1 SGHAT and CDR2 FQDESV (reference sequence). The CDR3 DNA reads TGTGCCAGCCCTCCTAAGGGAGTTTTTAACTATGGCTACACCTTC. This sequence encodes CASPPKGVFNYGYTF.

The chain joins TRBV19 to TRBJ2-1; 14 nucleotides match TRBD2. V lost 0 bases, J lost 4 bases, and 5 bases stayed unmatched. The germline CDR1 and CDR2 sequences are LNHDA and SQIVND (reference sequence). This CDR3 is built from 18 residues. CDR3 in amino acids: CASSIDAGTSGSYNEQFF. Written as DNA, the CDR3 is TGTGCCAGTAGTATAGATGCGGGGACTAGCGGGAGTTACAATGAGCAGTTCTTC.

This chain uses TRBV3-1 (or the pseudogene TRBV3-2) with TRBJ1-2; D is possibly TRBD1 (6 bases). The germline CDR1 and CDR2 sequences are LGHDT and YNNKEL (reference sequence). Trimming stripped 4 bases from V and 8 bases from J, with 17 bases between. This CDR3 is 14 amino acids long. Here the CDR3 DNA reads TGTGCCAGCAGCCCCCCCCGGGGCAGGGGAGGCTACACCTTC. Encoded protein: CASSPPRGRGGYTF.

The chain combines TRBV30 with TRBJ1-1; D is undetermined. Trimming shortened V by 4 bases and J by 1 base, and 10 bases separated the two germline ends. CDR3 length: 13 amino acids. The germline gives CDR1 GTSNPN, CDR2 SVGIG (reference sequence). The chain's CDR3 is CAWTRGSNTEAFF. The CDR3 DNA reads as TGTGCCTGGACTCGGGGTTCGAACACTGAAGCTTTCTTT.

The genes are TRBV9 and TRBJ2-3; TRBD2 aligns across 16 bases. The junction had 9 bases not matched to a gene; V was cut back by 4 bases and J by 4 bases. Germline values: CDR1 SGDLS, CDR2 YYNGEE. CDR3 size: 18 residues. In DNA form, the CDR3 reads TGTGCCAGCAGCCCAGGGACTAGCGGGGGGGCCTGGGCAGATACGCAGTATTTT. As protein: CASSPGTSGGAWADTQYF.

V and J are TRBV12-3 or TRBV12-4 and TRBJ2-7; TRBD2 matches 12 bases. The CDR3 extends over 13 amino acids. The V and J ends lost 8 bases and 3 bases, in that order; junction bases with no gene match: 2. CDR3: CASASGRGYEQYF. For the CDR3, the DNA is TGTGCCAGCGCTAGCGGGAGGGGCTACGAGCAGTACTTC.

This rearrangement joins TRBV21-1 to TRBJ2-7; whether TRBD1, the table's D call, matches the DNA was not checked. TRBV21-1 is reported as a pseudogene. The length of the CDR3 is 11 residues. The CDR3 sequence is CASSKERQGRF. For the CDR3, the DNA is TGTGCCAGCAGCAAAGAGAGGCAGGGTCGCTTC.

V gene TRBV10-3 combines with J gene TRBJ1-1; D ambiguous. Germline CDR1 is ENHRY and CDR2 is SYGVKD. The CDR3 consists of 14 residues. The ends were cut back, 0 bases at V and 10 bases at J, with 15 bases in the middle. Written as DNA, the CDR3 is TGTGCCATCAGTGAGTCAATCCTCCTTAAGCGAGCTTTCTTT. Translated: CAISESILLKRAFF.

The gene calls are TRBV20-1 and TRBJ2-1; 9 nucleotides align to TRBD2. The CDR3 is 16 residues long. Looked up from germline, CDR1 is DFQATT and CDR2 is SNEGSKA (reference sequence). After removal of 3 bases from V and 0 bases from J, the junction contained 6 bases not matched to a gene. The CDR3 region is CSASDISGSSYNEQFF. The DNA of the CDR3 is TGCAGTGCTAGTGACATTAGCGGGAGCTCCTACAATGAGCAGTTCTTC.

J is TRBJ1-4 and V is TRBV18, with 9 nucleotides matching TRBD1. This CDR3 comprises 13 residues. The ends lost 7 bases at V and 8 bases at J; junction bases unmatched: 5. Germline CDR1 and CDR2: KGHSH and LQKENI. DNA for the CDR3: TGTGCCAGCTTCGCAGGACAGGGGGAAAAACTGTTTTTT. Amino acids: CASFAGQGEKLFF.

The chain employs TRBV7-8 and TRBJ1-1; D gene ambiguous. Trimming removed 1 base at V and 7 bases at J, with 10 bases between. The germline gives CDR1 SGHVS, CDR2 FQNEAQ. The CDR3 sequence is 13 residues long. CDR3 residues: CASSLVVGSEAFF. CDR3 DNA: TGTGCCAGCAGCTTAGTGGTAGGGAGTGAAGCTTTCTTT.

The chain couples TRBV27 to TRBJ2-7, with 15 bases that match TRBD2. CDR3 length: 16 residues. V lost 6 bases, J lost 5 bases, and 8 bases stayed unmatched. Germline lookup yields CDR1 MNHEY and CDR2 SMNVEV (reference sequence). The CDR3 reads CASSRTSGRGRNEQYF. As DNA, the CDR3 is TGTGCCAGCAGCCGGACTAGCGGGAGGGGGAGGAACGAGCAGTACTTC.

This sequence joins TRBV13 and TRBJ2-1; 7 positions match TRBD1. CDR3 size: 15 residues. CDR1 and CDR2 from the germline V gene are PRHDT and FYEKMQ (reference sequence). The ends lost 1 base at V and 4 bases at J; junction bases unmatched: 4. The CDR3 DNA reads TGTGCCAGCAGCTTAGCGGGGACAGTTTACAATGAGCAGTTCTTC. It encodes CASSLAGTVYNEQFF.

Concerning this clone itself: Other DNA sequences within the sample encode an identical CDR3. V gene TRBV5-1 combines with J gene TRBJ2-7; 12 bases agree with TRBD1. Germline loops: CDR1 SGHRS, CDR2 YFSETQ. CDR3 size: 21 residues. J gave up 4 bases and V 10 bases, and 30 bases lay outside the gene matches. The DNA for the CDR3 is TGCGCCCGTACAACTGGGCAGGGACAGGGGGCGTTCCTTTTACGGGGATACGAGCAGTACTTC. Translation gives CARTTGQGQGAFLLRGYEQYF.

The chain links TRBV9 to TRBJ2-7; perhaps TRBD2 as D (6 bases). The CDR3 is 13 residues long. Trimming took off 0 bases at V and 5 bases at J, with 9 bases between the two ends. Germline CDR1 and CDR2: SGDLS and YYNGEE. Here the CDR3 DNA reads TGTGCCAGCAGCGTAGGGGGGGAGGACGAGCAGTACTTC. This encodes CASSVGGEDEQYF.

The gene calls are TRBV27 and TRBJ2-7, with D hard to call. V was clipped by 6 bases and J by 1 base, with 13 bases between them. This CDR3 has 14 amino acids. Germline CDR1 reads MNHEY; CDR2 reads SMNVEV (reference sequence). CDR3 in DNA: TGTGCCAGCAGCTTCGGTGGGGTTTCCTACGAGCAGTACTTC. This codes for CASSFGGVSYEQYF.

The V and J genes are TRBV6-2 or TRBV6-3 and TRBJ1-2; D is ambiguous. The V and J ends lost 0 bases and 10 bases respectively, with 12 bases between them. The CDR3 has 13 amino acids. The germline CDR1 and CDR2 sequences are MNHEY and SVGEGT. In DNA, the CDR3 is TGTGCCAGCAGTTACTCGAATCTGGGCCTCTACACCTTC. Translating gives CASSYSNLGLYTF.

This CDR3 is CASSPGRVSNQPQHF. The CDR3 nucleotides are TGTGCCAGCAGTCCCGGACGGGTCAGCAATCAGCCCCAGCATTTT. V gene TRBV27 combines with J gene TRBJ1-5; no reliable D call. Germline CDR1 and CDR2: MNHEY and SMNVEV (reference sequence). The CDR3 sequence is 15 residues long. Trimming took off 5 bases at V and 1 base at J, with 12 bases between the two ends.